Below, 9 T cell receptor beta chains from the same sample are listed, as sequenced in a study of Graves' ophthalmopathy and Graves' hyperthyroidism. Amplified TCR beta CDR3 regions were obtained using RNA transcripts as template. Amplification began with first-round RT-PCR using HTBI primers, then second-round multiplex PCR was performed. TCRdb fed the multiplex PCR reads into MiXCR, producing one record per CDR3 protein. The data show 150,000 or so distinct CDR3 sequences, just under 40% seen once. The sequenced material came from peripheral blood. These receptors all come from a man aged 25 to 40 with Graves' ophthalmopathy.

This clonotype occurred many times. The CDR3 DNA is TGTGCCAGCAGCTTAGCGGCAGGCGGACTCAATCAGCCCCAGCATTTT. Its translation is CASSLAAGGLNQPQHF. V is TRBV7-2 and J is TRBJ1-5, with D unresolved. The V end lost 0 bases, the J end lost 3 bases, and 12 bases lay between the germline ends. This CDR3 spans 16 amino acids. Germline assignment: CDR1 SGHTA and CDR2 FQGNSA.

This clonotype was seen repeatedly, ten times or more. The chain recombines TRBV7-2 with TRBJ2-5; 8 bases line up with TRBD1. From germline, CDR1 is SGHTA and CDR2 FQGNSA. V shed 5 bases, J shed 4 bases, and the junction held 9 bases outside the gene matches. The CDR3 runs 15 residues. The CDR3 sequence: CASSPYGQGGETQYF. For the CDR3, the DNA is TGTGCCAGCAGCCCCTACGGACAGGGTGGAGAGACCCAGTACTTC.

This clonotype was seen at least ten times. The chain joins TRBV28 to TRBJ1-2, with D possibly TRBD1 on 5 matching bases. The CDR3 contains 12 residues. Germline CDR1 MDHEN, CDR2 SYDVKM. V lost 2 bases, J lost 8 bases, and 9 bases lay in between. The DNA for the CDR3 is TGTGCCAGCAGTTTACGCAGGGAAGGCTACACCTTC. Amino acids: CASSLRREGYTF.

The CDR3 DNA reads TGTGCCAGCAGGGGGGTAGGAGGGGCGATCGGCAATCAGCCCCAGCATTTT. The encoded protein is CASRGVGGAIGNQPQHF. V and J are TRBV28 and TRBJ1-5; possibly TRBD1 for D (5 bases). This CDR3 spans 17 amino acids. V was pared by 6 bases and J by 2 bases, with 20 bases between. Germline lookup yields CDR1 MDHEN and CDR2 SYDVKM.

This clonotype was picked up many times. V is TRBV7-2 and J is TRBJ1-6, with D hard to call. V shed 3 bases and J shed 10 bases, with 10 bases lying between them. This CDR3 spans 13 amino acids. CDR1 is SGHTA and CDR2 is FQGNSA in the germline V gene. The CDR3 reads CASSFDGWSPLHF. The CDR3 DNA sequence: TGTGCCAGCAGCTTCGACGGTTGGTCACCCCTCCACTTT.

This clonotype was found many times. This chain joins TRBV7-8 and TRBJ2-5; 12 bases agree with TRBD2. The CDR3 is 17 amino acids. Per germline, CDR1 SGHVS and CDR2 FQNEAQ. The V segment lost 1 base and the J segment 2 bases; nucleotides outside the gene matches: 5. CDR3 DNA: TGTGCCAGCAGCTTAGGGCTAGCGGGAGGGTTTCAAGAGACCCAGTACTTC. Protein: CASSLGLAGGFQETQYF.

This clonotype was counted a few times. This chain connects TRBV12-3 or TRBV12-4 to TRBJ1-5; D ambiguous. Trimming took off 5 bases at V and 7 bases at J, with 12 bases between the two ends. There are 13 residues in the CDR3. The CDR3 DNA reads as TGTGCCAGCAGTCCCTTAATCGGGCAGCCCCAGCATTTT. Amino acid sequence: CASSPLIGQPQHF.

The chain uses TRBV19 and TRBJ2-2; 11 bases line up with TRBD2. Germline V lookup: CDR1 LNHDA, CDR2 SQIVND (reference sequence). This CDR3 has 14 residues. With 9 bases clipped from V and 3 bases from J, the junction kept 3 bases outside the gene matches. The CDR3 loop reads CASGTSGDTGELFF. DNA for the CDR3: TGTGCCAGCGGGACTAGCGGAGACACCGGGGAGCTGTTTTTT.

This clonotype was seen ten or more times. The CDR3 sequence is CASSRWGVEYF. The CDR3 nucleotides read TGTGCCAGCAGTAGGTGGGGTGTCGAGTACTTC. The chain has TRBV28 and TRBJ2-7; D gene ambiguous. The germline V gene has CDR1 MDHEN and CDR2 SYDVKM. The V gene lost 5 bases and the J gene lost 11 bases, with 13 bases spanning the gap. This CDR3 spans 11 amino acids.